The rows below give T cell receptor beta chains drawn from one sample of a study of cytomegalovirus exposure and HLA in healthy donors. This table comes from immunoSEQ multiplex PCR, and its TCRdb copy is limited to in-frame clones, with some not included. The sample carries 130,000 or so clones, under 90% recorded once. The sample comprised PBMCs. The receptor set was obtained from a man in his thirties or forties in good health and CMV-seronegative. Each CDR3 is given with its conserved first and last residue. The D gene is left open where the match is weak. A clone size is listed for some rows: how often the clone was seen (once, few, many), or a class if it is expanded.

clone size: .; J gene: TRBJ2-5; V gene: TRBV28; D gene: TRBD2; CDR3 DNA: TGTGCCAGCATAAACGGGGGGGGCGCGGGGACCCAGTACTTC; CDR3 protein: CASINGGGAGTQYF
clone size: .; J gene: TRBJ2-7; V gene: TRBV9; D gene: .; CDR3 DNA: TGTGCCAGCAGCCCGGGGACTTTCTACGAGCAGTACTTC; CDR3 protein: CASSPGTFYEQYF
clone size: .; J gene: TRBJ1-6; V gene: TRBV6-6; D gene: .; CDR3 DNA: TGTGCCAGCAGTGAGAAAGGGGATTCACCCCTCCACTTT; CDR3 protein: CASSEKGDSPLHF
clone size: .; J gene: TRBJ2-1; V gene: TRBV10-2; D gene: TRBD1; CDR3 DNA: TGCGCCAGCAGCATCCTCCCGGGACAGGAATATGAGCAGTTCTTC; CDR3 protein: CASSILPGQEYEQFF
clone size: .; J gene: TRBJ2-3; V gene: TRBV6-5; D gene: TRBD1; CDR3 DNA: TGTGCCAGCAGTTATACAACAGGGGGCACAGATACGCAGTATTTT; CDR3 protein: CASSYTTGGTDTQYF
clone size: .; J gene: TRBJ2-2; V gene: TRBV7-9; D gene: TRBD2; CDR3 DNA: TGTGCCAGCAGCCCGCTCTTTGCGGGCGGGGGGGCCACCGGGGAGCTGTTTTTT; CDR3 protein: CASSPLFAGGGATGELFF
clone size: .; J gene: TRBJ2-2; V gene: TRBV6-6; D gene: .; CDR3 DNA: TGTGCCAGCACCCTGGTGGTAGGGGCTCACACCGGGGAGCTGTTTTTT; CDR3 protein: CASTLVVGAHTGELFF
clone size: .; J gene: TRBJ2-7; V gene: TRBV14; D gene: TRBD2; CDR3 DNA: TGTGCCAGCAGCCAAGGGACTAGCGGGGGGCCGGCCTCCTACGAGCAGTACTTC; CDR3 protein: CASSQGTSGGPASYEQYF
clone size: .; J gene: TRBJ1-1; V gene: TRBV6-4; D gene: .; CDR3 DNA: TGTGCCAGCAGTAACTCGGCGGGGGCTGGCACTGAAGCTTTCTTT; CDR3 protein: CASSNSAGAGTEAFF
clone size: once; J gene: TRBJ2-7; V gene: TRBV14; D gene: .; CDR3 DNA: TGTGCCAGCAGCCAAGGATTGAGAGGGCCCTCCTTCTACGAGCAGTACTTC; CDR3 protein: CASSQGLRGPSFYEQYF
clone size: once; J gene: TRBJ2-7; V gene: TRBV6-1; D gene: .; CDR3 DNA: TGTGCCAGCAGTGAACCACGCAGGGTCTACGAGCAGTACTTC; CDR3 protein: CASSEPRRVYEQYF
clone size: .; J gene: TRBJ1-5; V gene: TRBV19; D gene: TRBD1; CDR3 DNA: TGTGCCAGTAGGGTCCAGGGGGCGATCCAGGGTCAGCCCCAGCATTTT; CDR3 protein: CASRVQGAIQGQPQHF
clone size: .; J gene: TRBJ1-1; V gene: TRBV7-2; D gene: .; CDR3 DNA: TGTGCCAGCAGCTTAGTGGCATACAAGGCGGACACTGAAGCTTTCTTT; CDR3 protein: CASSLVAYKADTEAFF
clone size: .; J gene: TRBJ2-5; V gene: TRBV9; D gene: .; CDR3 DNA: TGTGCCAGCAGCGTAGCTGCAGGGGGGTTTGAGACCCAGTACTTC; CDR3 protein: CASSVAAGGFETQYF
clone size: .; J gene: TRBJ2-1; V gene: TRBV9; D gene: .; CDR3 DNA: TGTGCCAGCAGCCCTCAGGGGCACAATGAGCAGTTCTTC; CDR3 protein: CASSPQGHNEQFF
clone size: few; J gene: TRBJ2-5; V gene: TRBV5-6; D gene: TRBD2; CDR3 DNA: TGTGCCAGCAGCTCGACCGGGACTAGCGGGGGCGGAATGGAGACCCAGTACTTC; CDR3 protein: CASSSTGTSGGGMETQYF
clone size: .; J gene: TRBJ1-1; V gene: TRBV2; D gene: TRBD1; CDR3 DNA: TGTGCCAGCAGGGAGACAGGGACCACTGAAGCTTTCTTT; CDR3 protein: CASRETGTTEAFF
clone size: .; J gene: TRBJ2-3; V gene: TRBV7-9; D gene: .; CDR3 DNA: TGTGCCAGCAGCTTAGCCCGGGGGGCGAGAGATACGCAGTATTTT; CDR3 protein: CASSLARGARDTQYF
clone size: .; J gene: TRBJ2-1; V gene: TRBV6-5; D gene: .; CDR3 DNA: TGTGCCAGCACCTCTTACTACAATGAGCAGTTCTTC; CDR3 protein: CASTSYYNEQFF
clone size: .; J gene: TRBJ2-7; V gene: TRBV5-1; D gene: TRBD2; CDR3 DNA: TGCGCCAGCAGCTTGGGGCCCATAGCGGGCTCCTCCTACGAGCAGTACTTC; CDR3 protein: CASSLGPIAGSSYEQYF
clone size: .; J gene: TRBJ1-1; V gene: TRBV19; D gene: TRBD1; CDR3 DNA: TGTGCCAGTGGACAGGGGGCGGCGTGGGGGACTGAAGCTTTCTTT; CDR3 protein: CASGQGAAWGTEAFF
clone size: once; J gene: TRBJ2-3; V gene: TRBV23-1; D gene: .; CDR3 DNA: TGCGCCAGCAGTCAAGCCGAAGAGATGGATACGCAGTATTTT; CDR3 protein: CASSQAEEMDTQYF
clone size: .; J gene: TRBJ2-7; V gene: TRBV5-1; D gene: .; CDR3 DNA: TGCGCCAGCAGCAGCCTTTCGGGGAGGACCCACGAGCAGTACTTC; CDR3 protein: CASSSLSGRTHEQYF
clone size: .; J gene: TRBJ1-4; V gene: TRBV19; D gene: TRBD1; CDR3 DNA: TGTGCCAGTAGTACCTCGGAGGGACAGTCTAATGAAAAACTGTTTTTT; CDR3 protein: CASSTSEGQSNEKLFF
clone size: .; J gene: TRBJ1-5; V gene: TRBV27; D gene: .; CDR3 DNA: TGTGCCAGCAGTCCAGGTTATAGCAATCAGCCCCAGCATTTT; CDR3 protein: CASSPGYSNQPQHF
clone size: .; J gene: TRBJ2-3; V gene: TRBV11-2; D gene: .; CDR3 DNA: TGTGCCAGCAGCTTACCCACAGCTGAGCCCCCTACAGATACGCAGTATTTT; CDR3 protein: CASSLPTAEPPTDTQYF
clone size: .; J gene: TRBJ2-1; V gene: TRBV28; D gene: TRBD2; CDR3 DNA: TGTGCCAGGCGACTAGCGGGGGGTCTAAGCTCCTACAATGAGCAGTTCTTC; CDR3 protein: CARRLAGGLSSYNEQFF
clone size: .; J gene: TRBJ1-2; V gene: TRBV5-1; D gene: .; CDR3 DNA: TGCGCCAGCAGCGACAGAAACTATGGCTACACCTTC; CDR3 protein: CASSDRNYGYTF
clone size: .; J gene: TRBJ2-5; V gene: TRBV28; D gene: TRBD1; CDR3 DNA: TGTGCCAGCAGTTTATACCCGGGACAGGAAGAGACCCAGTACTTC; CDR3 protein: CASSLYPGQEETQYF
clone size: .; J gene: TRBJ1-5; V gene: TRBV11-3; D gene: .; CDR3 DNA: TGTGCCAGCATCTCTCATCAGCCCCAGCATTTT; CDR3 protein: CASISHQPQHF
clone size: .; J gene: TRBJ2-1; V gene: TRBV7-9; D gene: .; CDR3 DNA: TGTGCCAGCAGCTTATTCCCTTCTAACAATGAGCAGTTCTTC; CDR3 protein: CASSLFPSNNEQFF
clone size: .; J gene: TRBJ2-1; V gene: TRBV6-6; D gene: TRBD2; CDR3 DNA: TGTGCCACCGATGAAGGACTAGCAACGGACAATGAGCAGTTCTTC; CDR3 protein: CATDEGLATDNEQFF
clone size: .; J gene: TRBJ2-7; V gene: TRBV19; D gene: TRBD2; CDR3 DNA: TGTGCCAGTGGACGTGTAGCGGGGGGCGACGAGCAGTACTTC; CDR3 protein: CASGRVAGGDEQYF
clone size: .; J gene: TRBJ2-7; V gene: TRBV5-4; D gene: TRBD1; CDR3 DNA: TGTGCCAGCAGTAACCCCGGGACAGGGTTCCACGAGCAGTACTTC; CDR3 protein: CASSNPGTGFHEQYF
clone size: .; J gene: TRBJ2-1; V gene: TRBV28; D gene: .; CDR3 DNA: TGTGCCAGCAGTTTATTCAGGAATGAGCAGTTCTTC; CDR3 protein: CASSLFRNEQFF
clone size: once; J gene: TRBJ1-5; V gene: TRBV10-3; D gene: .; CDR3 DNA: TGTGCCATCAGTGAGTCTGGAGGATTTGATCAGCCCCAGCATTTT; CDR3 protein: CAISESGGFDQPQHF
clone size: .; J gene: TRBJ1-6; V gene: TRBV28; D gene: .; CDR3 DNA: TGTGCCAGCAGCCCAGGACAGCTCTATAATTCACCCCTCCACTTT; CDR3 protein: CASSPGQLYNSPLHF
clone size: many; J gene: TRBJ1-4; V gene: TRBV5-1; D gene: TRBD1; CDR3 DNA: TGCGCCAGCGGCAAGACAGGGCATGCAACTAATGAAAAACTGTTTTTT; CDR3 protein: CASGKTGHATNEKLFF
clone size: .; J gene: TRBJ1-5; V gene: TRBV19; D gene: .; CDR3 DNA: TGTGCCAGTAGGACCTACGCGACTTATAGCAATCAGCCCCAGCATTTT; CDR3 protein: CASRTYATYSNQPQHF
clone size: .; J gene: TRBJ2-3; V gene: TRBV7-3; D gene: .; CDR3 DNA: TGTGCCAGCAGGTTAGGGCCCCACGGCACAGATACGCAGTATTTT; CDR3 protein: CASRLGPHGTDTQYF
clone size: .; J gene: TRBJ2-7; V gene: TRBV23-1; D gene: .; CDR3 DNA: TGCGCCAGCAGTCAATCCGACAGAAAAGTCTACGAGCAGTACTTC; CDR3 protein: CASSQSDRKVYEQYF
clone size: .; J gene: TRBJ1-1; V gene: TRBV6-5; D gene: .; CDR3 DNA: TGTGCCAGCAGTTATTTAGCTTGGACAGCGTATGAAGCTTTCTTT; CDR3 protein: CASSYLAWTAYEAFF
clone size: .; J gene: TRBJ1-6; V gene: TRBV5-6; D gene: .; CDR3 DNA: TGTGCCAGCAGCTTGGGAGATTATAATTCACCCCTCCACTTT; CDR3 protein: CASSLGDYNSPLHF
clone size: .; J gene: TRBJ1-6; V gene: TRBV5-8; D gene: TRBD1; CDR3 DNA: TGTGCCAGCAGCTTGGGCCAGTATAATTCAGGGGGCCACTTT; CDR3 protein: CASSLGQYNSGGHF
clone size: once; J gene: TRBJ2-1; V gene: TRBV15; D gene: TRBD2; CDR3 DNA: TGTGCCACCAGCAGAGGGGGACTAGCGAGCAATGAGCAGTTCTTC; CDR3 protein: CATSRGGLASNEQFF
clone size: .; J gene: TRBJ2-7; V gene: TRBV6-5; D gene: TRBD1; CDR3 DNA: TGTGCCAGCAGTCCCGGGACAGGGGGCCACGAGCAGTACTTC; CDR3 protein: CASSPGTGGHEQYF
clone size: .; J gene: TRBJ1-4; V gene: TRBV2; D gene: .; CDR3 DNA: TGTGCCAGCAGGTTGGGAAGGGAGGAAAAACTGTTTTTT; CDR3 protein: CASRLGREEKLFF
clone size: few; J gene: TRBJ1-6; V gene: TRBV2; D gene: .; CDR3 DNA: TGTGCCAGCAGTGAACAGACAGGAGTGTCACCCCTCCACTTT; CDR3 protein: CASSEQTGVSPLHF